This is a list of T cell receptor beta chains from one sample in a study of blood T cell repertoires in COVID-19. Using immunoSEQ multiplex PCR, the repertoire was profiled, and TCRdb retains in-frame clones only, with some absent. The sample has about 170,000 clones; approximately 86% are singletons. The sample comprised peripheral blood. The receptors were gathered from a man in his 70s with acute or convalescent COVID-19. Both conserved end residues are part of each CDR3. Part of the rows lack a size; the others show once, few, many or a class for expanded clones.

>TRBV27|.
CASSFPGTGPPVTYEQYF
>TRBV27|few
CASSPGLLADQPQHF
>TRBV13|.
CASSLVLPGQVVENEQFF
>TRBV10-3|.
CAISGFGQGGDYEQYF
>TRBV9|.
CASSVASLDTEAFF
>TRBV5-1|.
CASSIRDSTSTDTQYF
>TRBV5-1|.
CASSPTPGQGNIQYF
>TRBV6-5|.
CASKAISEKLFF
>TRBV20-1|.
CSATGYTEAFF
>TRBV4-1|.
CASSQAQRNTEAFF
>TRBV12-3/TRBV12-4|.
CASSLISGNTIYF
>TRBV7-3|.
CASSLDRRQETQYF
>TRBV7-9|.
CASGGMSSNQPQHF
>TRBV7-3|.
CASSLLGGTDTQYF
>TRBV6-5|.
CASSYRSATNEKLFF
>TRBV4-3|.
CASSLRVAGGNTDTQYF
>TRBV5-1|.
CASSSQGEADTQYF
>TRBV5-1|.
CASSLRAGGASNTGELFF
>TRBV5-1|.
CASSGGSGETQYF
>TRBV6-6|.
CASSPDRGYNSPLHF
>TRBV5-1|.
CASSYAGTASEKLFF
>TRBV28|.
CASSLTYYQPQHF
>TRBV6-2/TRBV6-3|.
CASSTSGKELFF
>TRBV28|.
CASSPWIARDKINTGELFF
>TRBV10-3|.
CAISANQETQYF
>TRBV2|few
CASSDPGQGARDGYTF
>TRBV5-4|once
CASRASGGMVYGCTF
>TRBV7-9|.
CASSLLAGNNEQFF
>TRBV6-1|.
CASSEAHSGLTGSPLHF
>TRBV5-1|.
CASSLGQGDEQYF
>TRBV19|.
CASSIGGGVGLTDTQYF
>TRBV27|.
CASTWSPGGPGYGEQFF
>TRBV7-8|.
CASSSTTVTNEKLFF
>TRBV19|.
CASRRGQGEKLFF
>TRBV5-5|.
CASSQGANEKLFF
>TRBV7-2|.
CASSFTGAMNTEAFF
>TRBV5-1|.
CASSGAGGFDGYTF
>TRBV30|.
CAWSGGGARQPQHF
>TRBV29-1|.
CSSRAGGLGDTQYF
>TRBV18|.
CASSPDRAADTQYF
>TRBV19|.
CASSQSGQANNQPQHF
>TRBV10-3|.
CATGGLAGSYEQYF
>TRBV6-2/TRBV6-3|.
CASSSDRPFSGNTIYF
>TRBV28|.
CASSPPVGYRGGTDTQYF
>TRBV5-5|.
CASSSTGQAVWTEAFF
>TRBV27|.
CASSTWDYLAKNIQYF
>TRBV5-1|once
CASSLTGSNEKLFF